A selection of T cell receptor beta chains follows, all from one sample in a study of identical twins. TCRdb passed the 5' RACE reads through MiXCR, listing each CDR3 protein once. Of about 690,000 distinct CDR3 sequences in the sample, over 20% were seen once. Separately, the same data were catalogued under a study of T cells expressing NK-cell markers.

Sequenced material: PBMCs. These receptors were collected from a woman under 30 in good health. The CDR3 runs from the conserved cysteine through the conserved F or W. The D gene is left open where the match is weak. The size of a clone is reported for some rows only, either as once, few or many, or as a class for expanded clones.

d_call	v_call	cdr3_length	clone_size	j_call	cdr3_nt	cdr3_aa
-	TRBV20-1	13	-	TRBJ2-1	TGCAGTGCCCCGCATCGGACTTTCAATGAGCAGTTCTTC	CSAPHRTFNEQFF
-	TRBV5-1	13	many	TRBJ2-7	TGCGCCAGCAGTTCCACAGGGATCGACGAGCAGTACTTC	CASSSTGIDEQYF
TRBD2	TRBV20-1	14	-	TRBJ2-5	TGCAGTGCTTCCCAGAAGCGGGGCCAAGAGACCCAGTACTTC	CSASQKRGQETQYF
TRBD2	TRBV20-1	14	-	TRBJ2-7	TGCAGTGCTAGGGGTAGCGGGGGCGTTATGGAGCAGTACTTC	CSARGSGGVMEQYF
-	TRBV5-6	14	-	TRBJ2-7	TGTGCCAGCAGCCGGCTGAGGGGCAGCTACGAGCAGTACTTC	CASSRLRGSYEQYF
TRBD1	TRBV12-3/TRBV12-4	14	-	TRBJ1-2	TGTGCCAGCAGCCATGGACAGGGTCACTATGGCTACACCTTC	CASSHGQGHYGYTF
TRBD1	TRBV5-8	13	-	TRBJ2-1	TGTGCCAGCAGCTGGGGGACAGGGGGCGCCAGGTTCTTC	CASSWGTGGARFF
-	TRBV21-1	19	-	TRBJ2-7	TGTGCCAGCAGCAAAGTCTTGGTCTGTTTGGGGACACCCACCTACGAGCAGTACTTC	CASSKVLVCLGTPTYEQYF
-	TRBV7-2	16	many	TRBJ2-1	TGTGCCAGCACCCAGGACGGCGTAGGGTCCTACAATGAGCAGTTCTTC	CASTQDGVGSYNEQFF
-	TRBV15	16	many	TRBJ2-4	TGTGCCACCAGCAGAGGGGGAGCAGCTGCCAAAAACATTCAGTACTTC	CATSRGGAAAKNIQYF
-	TRBV5-1	15	many	TRBJ2-1	TGCGCCAGCAGCTTAGGAGAGTTGAGAAGCAATGAGCAGTTCTTC	CASSLGELRSNEQFF
-	TRBV5-5	14	-	TRBJ2-5	TGTGCCAGGGGCCCCCGGGACGGATGGTCGGGCCAGTACTTC	CARGPRDGWSGQYF
TRBD2	TRBV20-1	16	few	TRBJ2-3	TGCAGTGCTAAGACTAGCGGGGGCATGGGGACAGATACGCAGTATTTT	CSAKTSGGMGTDTQYF
-	TRBV6-2/TRBV6-3	14	many	TRBJ2-5	TGTGCCAGCAACCTGGACCACCCAAGGGAGACCCAGTACTTC	CASNLDHPRETQYF
-	TRBV5-4	16	many	TRBJ2-3	TGTGCCAGCAGCTTGGGGGAGCTTGGGCCTCAGTCAACGCAGTATTTT	CASSLGELGPQSTQYF
-	TRBV2	11	few	TRBJ2-1	TGTGCCAGCCAGGGTCCGTCGGAGCAGTTCTTC	CASQGPSEQFF
-	TRBV7-9	13	-	TRBJ1-2	TGTGCCAGCAGCTGGGGGACCTACGGAGGCTACACCTTC	CASSWGTYGGYTF
-	TRBV25-1	16	-	TRBJ1-2	TGTGCCAGCAGTGAACTCCGTCGGGGGCGTCGCTATGGCTACACCTTC	CASSELRRGRRYGYTF
-	TRBV29-1	14	-	TRBJ2-1	TGCAGCGTTGAGTGGGACTCCACCTACAATGAGCAGTTCTTC	CSVEWDSTYNEQFF
-	TRBV9	14	many	TRBJ2-7	TGTGCCAGCAGCGTAGCTGAGGCATCCTACGAGCAGTACTTC	CASSVAEASYEQYF
TRBD1	TRBV5-1	14	-	TRBJ2-7	TGCGCCAGCAGGGACCCAGGGGGAACCTACGAGCAGTACTTC	CASRDPGGTYEQYF
TRBD2	TRBV10-3	16	-	TRBJ2-3	TGTGCCATCAGTGTGGGGAGGACTAGCGGGGAGGATACGCAGTATTTT	CAISVGRTSGEDTQYF
TRBD2	TRBV12-3/TRBV12-4	16	few	TRBJ2-1	TGTGCCAGCAGTCCCCGAGCGGGAGGGCAATACAATGAGCAGTTCTTC	CASSPRAGGQYNEQFF
TRBD1	TRBV5-6	15	-	TRBJ1-2	TGTGCCAGCAGCCTACAGGGGGGGAGAGACTATGGCTACACCTTC	CASSLQGGRDYGYTF
-	TRBV11-3	15	once	TRBJ2-1	TGTGCCAGCAGCTTGGGTACAGGCTCATTGAATGAGCAGTTCTTC	CASSLGTGSLNEQFF
TRBD2	TRBV3-1	14	many	TRBJ2-7	TGTGCCAGCAGCCAAGCGACGGGAGGAGGTAGGCAGTACTTC	CASSQATGGGRQYF